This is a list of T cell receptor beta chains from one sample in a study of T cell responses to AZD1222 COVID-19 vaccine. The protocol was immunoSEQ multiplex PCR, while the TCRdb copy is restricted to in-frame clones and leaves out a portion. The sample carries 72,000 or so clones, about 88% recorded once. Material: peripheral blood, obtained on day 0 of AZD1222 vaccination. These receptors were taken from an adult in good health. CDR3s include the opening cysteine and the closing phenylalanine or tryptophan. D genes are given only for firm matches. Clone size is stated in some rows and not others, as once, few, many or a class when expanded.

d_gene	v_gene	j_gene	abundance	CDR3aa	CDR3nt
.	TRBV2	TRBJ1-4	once	CASIPITAGGEKLFF	TGTGCCAGCATCCCAATTACGGCGGGGGGTGAAAAACTGTTTTTT
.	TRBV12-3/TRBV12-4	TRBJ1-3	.	CASRTGLLNTIYF	TGTGCCAGCAGAACGGGACTCCTGAACACCATATATTTT
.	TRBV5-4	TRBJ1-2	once	CASSRGGPKEGYTF	TGTGCCAGCAGCCGGGGGGGACCTAAAGAGGGCTACACCTTC
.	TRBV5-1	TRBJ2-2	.	CASSTTGSTGELFF	TGCGCCAGCAGCACCACAGGGTCAACCGGGGAGCTGTTTTTT
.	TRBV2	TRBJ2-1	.	CASKFSYEQFF	TGTGCCAGCAAATTTAGTTATGAGCAGTTCTTC
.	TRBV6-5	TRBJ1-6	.	CASSYDRVGYSPLHF	TGTGCCAGCAGTTATGACCGGGTTGGTTATTCACCCCTCCACTTT
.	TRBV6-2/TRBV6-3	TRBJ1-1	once	CASSSPQRFEAFF	TGTGCCAGCAGTTCGCCACAGCGATTCGAAGCTTTCTTT
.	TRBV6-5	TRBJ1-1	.	CASSPIGVPNTEAFF	TGTGCCAGCAGTCCAATCGGGGTGCCGAACACTGAAGCTTTCTTT
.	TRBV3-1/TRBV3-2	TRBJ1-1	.	CASSSDRNTEAFF	TGTGCCAGCAGCTCAGACAGGAACACTGAAGCTTTCTTT
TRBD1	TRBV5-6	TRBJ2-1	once	CASTSEQDRGYNEQFF	TGTGCCAGCACCTCAGAACAGGACAGGGGGTACAATGAGCAGTTCTTC
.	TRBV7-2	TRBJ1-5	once	CASSLDRGQPQHF	TGTGCCAGCAGCTTAGATCGGGGTCAGCCCCAGCATTTT
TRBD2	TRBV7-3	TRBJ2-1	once	CASSSREDGEQFF	TGTGCCAGCAGCTCACGGGAGGACGGGGAGCAGTTCTTC
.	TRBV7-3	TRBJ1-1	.	CASSLIPGGYTEAFF	TGTGCCAGCAGCTTAATCCCGGGAGGGTACACTGAAGCTTTCTTT
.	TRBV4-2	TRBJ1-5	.	CASSQDISGQPQHF	TGTGCCAGCAGCCAAGATATCTCCGGCCAGCCCCAGCATTTT
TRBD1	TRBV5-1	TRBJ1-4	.	CASSLSTGAGNEKLFF	TGCGCCAGCAGCTTAAGTACAGGGGCGGGTAATGAAAAACTGTTTTTT
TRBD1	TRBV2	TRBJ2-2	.	CASSGDRDTGELFF	TGTGCCAGCAGCGGAGACAGGGACACCGGGGAGCTGTTTTTT
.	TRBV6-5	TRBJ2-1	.	CASSIEGQVYNEQFF	TGTGCCAGCAGCATAGAAGGCCAGGTTTACAATGAGCAGTTCTTC
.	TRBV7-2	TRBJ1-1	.	CASSFQGITEAFF	TGTGCCAGCAGCTTTCAGGGAATCACTGAAGCTTTCTTT
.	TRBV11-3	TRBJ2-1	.	CASSRTRNNEQFF	TGTGCCAGCAGTCGAACTAGAAACAATGAGCAGTTCTTC
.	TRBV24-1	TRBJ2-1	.	CATSDLPQGGRNEQFF	TGTGCCACCAGTGATTTGCCCCAGGGAGGAAGGAATGAGCAGTTCTTC
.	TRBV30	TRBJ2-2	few	CAWAGGQLGTGELFF	TGTGCCTGGGCCGGAGGGCAGCTCGGCACCGGGGAGCTGTTTTTT
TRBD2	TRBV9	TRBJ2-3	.	CASSAGLAGGTDTQYF	TGTGCCAGCAGCGCCGGACTAGCGGGGGGCACAGATACGCAGTATTTT
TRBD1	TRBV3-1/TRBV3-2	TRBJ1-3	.	CASTRGGQGITGNTIYF	TGTGCCAGCACCCGAGGGGGACAGGGCATAACCGGAAACACCATATATTTT
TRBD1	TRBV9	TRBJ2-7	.	CASSVGGDRAYYEQYF	TGTGCCAGCAGCGTAGGGGGGGACAGGGCCTACTACGAGCAGTACTTC
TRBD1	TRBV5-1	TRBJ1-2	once	CASSLDSGTGGGYTF	TGCGCCAGCAGCTTGGATTCCGGGACAGGGGGTGGCTACACCTTC
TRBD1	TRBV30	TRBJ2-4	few	CAWSNRGAGANIQYF	TGTGCCTGGAGTAACAGGGGGGCCGGGGCCAACATTCAGTACTTC
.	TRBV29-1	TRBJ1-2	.	CSVGALEGGLGYTF	TGCAGCGTTGGGGCCCTCGAGGGAGGGCTTGGCTACACCTTC
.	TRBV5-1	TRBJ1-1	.	CASSLQGNTEAFF	TGCGCCAGCAGCTTGCAGGGGAACACTGAAGCTTTCTTT
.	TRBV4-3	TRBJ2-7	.	CASSPGGSSYEQYF	TGCGCCAGCAGCCCTGGGGGGAGCTCCTACGAGCAGTACTTC
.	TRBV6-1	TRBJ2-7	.	CASSERLDEQYF	TGTGCCAGCAGTGAAAGACTAGACGAGCAGTACTTC
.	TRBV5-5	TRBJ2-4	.	CASSRIDIQYF	TGTGCCAGCAGCCGCATCGACATTCAGTACTTC
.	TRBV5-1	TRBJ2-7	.	CASSFTGFEQYF	TGCGCCAGCAGCTTTACAGGGTTCGAGCAGTACTTC
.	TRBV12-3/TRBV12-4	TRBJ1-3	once	CASNRPSGNTIYF	TGTGCCAGCAACCGGCCCTCTGGAAACACCATATATTTT
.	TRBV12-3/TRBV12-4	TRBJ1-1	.	CASSLSVRTEAFF	TGTGCCAGCAGTTTAAGCGTTAGGACTGAAGCTTTCTTT
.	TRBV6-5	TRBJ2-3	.	CASEDRRATDTQYF	TGTGCCTCAGAGGACCGGAGGGCCACGGATACGCAGTATTTT
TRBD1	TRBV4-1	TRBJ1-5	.	CASSQNRGSQPQHF	TGCGCCAGCAGCCAAAACAGGGGCAGCCAGCCCCAGCATTTT
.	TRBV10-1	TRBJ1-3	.	CASSVNGIDTIYF	TGCGCCAGCAGTGTAAACGGTATAGACACCATATATTTT
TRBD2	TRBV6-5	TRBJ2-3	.	CATSGSTDTQYF	TGTGCCACTAGCGGGAGCACAGATACGCAGTATTTT
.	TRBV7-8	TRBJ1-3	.	CASSLDVNTIYF	TGTGCCAGCAGCTTAGACGTAAACACCATATATTTT
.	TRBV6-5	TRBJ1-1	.	CATWLGTEAFF	TGTGCCACTTGGCTGGGGACTGAAGCTTTCTTT
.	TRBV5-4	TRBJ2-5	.	CASYRVGETQYF	TGTGCCAGCTACAGGGTCGGAGAGACCCAGTACTTC
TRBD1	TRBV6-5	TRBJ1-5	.	CASSFGQDNQPQHF	TGTGCCAGCAGTTTTGGACAGGACAATCAGCCCCAGCATTTT
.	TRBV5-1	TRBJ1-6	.	CASSLSFHGLIVNSPLHF	TGCGCCAGCAGCTTAAGCTTCCATGGACTGATCGTTAATTCACCCCTCCACTTT
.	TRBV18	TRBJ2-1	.	CASSPPLLEQFF	TGTGCCAGCTCACCCCCCCTTTTAGAGCAGTTCTTC
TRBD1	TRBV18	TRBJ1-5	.	CASSPGGQVGQPQHF	TGTGCCAGCTCACCAGGGGGACAGGTTGGTCAGCCCCAGCATTTT
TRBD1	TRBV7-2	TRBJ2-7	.	CASSSAGTGSYEQYF	TGTGCCAGCAGCTCAGCGGGGACAGGGTCCTACGAGCAGTACTTC
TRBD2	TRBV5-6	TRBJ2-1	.	CASSLGPGGNNEQFF	TGTGCCAGCAGCTTGGGACCGGGAGGGAACAATGAGCAGTTCTTC
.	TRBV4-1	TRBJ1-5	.	CASSQGEGEAGNQPQHF	TGCGCCAGCAGCCAAGGGGAGGGGGAGGCTGGTAATCAGCCCCAGCATTTT
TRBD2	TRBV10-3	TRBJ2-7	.	CATKSGREYEQYF	TGTGCCACCAAAAGCGGGAGGGAGTACGAGCAGTACTTC
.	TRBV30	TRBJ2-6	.	CAWKRTSGANVLTF	TGTGCCTGGAAAAGGACTTCTGGGGCCAACGTCCTGACTTTC
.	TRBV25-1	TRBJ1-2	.	CASSTAGGFYGYTF	TGTGCCAGCTCCACGGCGGGCGGATTCTATGGCTACACCTTC
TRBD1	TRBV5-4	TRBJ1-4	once	CASSLGGLGEKLFF	TGTGCCAGCAGCCTAGGGGGCCTAGGGGAAAAACTGTTTTTT
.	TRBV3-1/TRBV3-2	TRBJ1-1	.	CASSQEYQGTEAFF	TGTGCCAGCAGCCAAGAGTATCAGGGCACTGAAGCTTTCTTT
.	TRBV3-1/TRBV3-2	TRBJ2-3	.	CASSQAGGDTQYF	TGTGCCAGCAGCCAAGCCGGGGGCGATACGCAGTATTTT
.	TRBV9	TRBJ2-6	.	CASTVAAGSGANVLTF	TGTGCCAGCACCGTGGCTGCGGGCTCTGGGGCCAACGTCCTGACTTTC
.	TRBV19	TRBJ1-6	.	CASSYSSYNSPLHF	TGTGCCAGTAGCTACAGCTCCTATAATTCACCCCTCCACTTT